Sequencing of this TCR beta chain was carried out in a study of blood T cell repertoires in COVID-19. The wider study: Acute and convalescent COVID-19 samples came from the United States, Italy and Spain. Nucleic acid was either cDNA or gDNA, and it came from T cells, B-cell-depleted T cells, or PBMCs.

Per the germline V gene, CDR1 is SNHLY and CDR2 is FYNNEI. V lost 6 bases to trimming and J lost 6 bases; unmatched junction nucleotides: 13. The CDR3 extends over 15 amino acids. Original processing notes: Amplification of reference gene primers was used by the study to estimate nucleated cell counts. The protocol was immunoSEQ multiplex PCR, while the TCRdb copy is restricted to in-frame clones and leaves out a portion. The V and J calls and clone size are taken from that table; D and trimming were inferred from the DNA. The sample has over 250,000 clones; around nine tenths are singletons. The sequenced material came from peripheral blood. The receptor's source is a man aged 40-55 years who had recovered from COVID-19. The chain is built from TRBV2 and TRBJ2-7, with TRBD1 matching over 8 bases. The CDR3 reads CASRATLDRVGEQYF. The CDR3 DNA sequence: TGTGCCAGCAGAGCGACACTGGACAGGGTCGGCGAGCAGTACTTC.